The rows below give T cell receptor beta chains drawn from one sample of a study of blood T cells in healthy people across ages. One entry per CDR3 protein, called by TCRdb with MiXCR from the 5' RACE reads. The profile shows about 800,000 distinct CDR3 sequences, 20% to 25% of them singletons. These data are also associated with another study on T cells of mothers and their children.

Sequencing was carried out using blood. These receptors all stem from a boy aged 5-17 years in good health. CDR3s include the opening cysteine and the closing phenylalanine or tryptophan. Each record gives: J gene, V gene, D gene, clone size, CDR3 DNA, CDR3 protein. The D gene is left open where the match is weak. Expanded clones get a size class; other rows say once, few or many, or leave the size out.

J gene: TRBJ2-3; V gene: TRBV5-1; D gene: TRBD1; clone size: -; CDR3 DNA: TGCGCCAGCAGGGGGACAGGGTGGACAGATACGCAGTATTTT; CDR3 protein: CASRGTGWTDTQYF
J gene: TRBJ2-5; V gene: TRBV6-5; D gene: -; clone size: few; CDR3 DNA: TGTGCCAGCAGGCCGGGGGCGCGGGAGACCCAGTACTTC; CDR3 protein: CASRPGARETQYF
J gene: TRBJ2-7; V gene: TRBV4-1; D gene: -; clone size: -; CDR3 DNA: TGCGCCAGCAGCCGAAGTCTAGAAATTAGCGGACGGGCCTACGAGCAGTACTTC; CDR3 protein: CASSRSLEISGRAYEQYF
J gene: TRBJ2-4; V gene: TRBV11-2; D gene: TRBD1; clone size: -; CDR3 DNA: TGTGCCAGCAGCCCCCTGGACAGGCCTCATCAGTACTTC; CDR3 protein: CASSPLDRPHQYF
J gene: TRBJ2-1; V gene: TRBV24-1; D gene: -; clone size: few; CDR3 DNA: TGTGCCACCAGTGATTTGACCAGGGGAGGCAATGAGCAGTTCTTC; CDR3 protein: CATSDLTRGGNEQFF
J gene: TRBJ2-7; V gene: TRBV5-1; D gene: TRBD1; clone size: -; CDR3 DNA: TGCGCCAGCAAAGTTGGTCGACAGGGGGCTGAGGAGCAGTACTTC; CDR3 protein: CASKVGRQGAEEQYF
J gene: TRBJ2-4; V gene: TRBV18; D gene: TRBD1; clone size: -; CDR3 DNA: TGTGCCAGCTCACCAAGGGGGCCCAAAAACATTCAGTACTTC; CDR3 protein: CASSPRGPKNIQYF
J gene: TRBJ2-5; V gene: TRBV29-1; D gene: -; clone size: -; CDR3 DNA: TGCAGCGTTGAAGAGGTACAAGAGACCCAGTACTTC; CDR3 protein: CSVEEVQETQYF
J gene: TRBJ1-2; V gene: TRBV7-2; D gene: -; clone size: -; CDR3 DNA: TGTGCCAGCAGCTTATCGCCTGGCTACACCTTC; CDR3 protein: CASSLSPGYTF
J gene: TRBJ2-1; V gene: TRBV5-5; D gene: TRBD2; clone size: -; CDR3 DNA: TGTGCCAGCAGTTCGGGGGGCGGGGGGACTAATGAGCAGTTCTTC; CDR3 protein: CASSSGGGGTNEQFF
J gene: TRBJ2-4; V gene: TRBV12-3/TRBV12-4; D gene: TRBD1; clone size: -; CDR3 DNA: TGTGCCGGCACCCATGGGACAGGAGAAAACATTCGGTACTTC; CDR3 protein: CAGTHGTGENIRYF
J gene: TRBJ2-5; V gene: TRBV28; D gene: TRBD2; clone size: few; CDR3 DNA: TGTGCCAGCAGTTTAAAAGTCAGCGGGGCGGGAGGGTACAGAGAGACCCAGTACTTC; CDR3 protein: CASSLKVSGAGGYRETQYF
J gene: TRBJ1-6; V gene: TRBV20-1; D gene: TRBD1; clone size: -; CDR3 DNA: TGCAGTGCTAGAGGGGACAGGGTCCTTTCACCCCTCCACTTT; CDR3 protein: CSARGDRVLSPLHF
J gene: TRBJ1-6; V gene: TRBV12-3/TRBV12-4; D gene: -; clone size: -; CDR3 DNA: TGTGCCAGCAGTTTAAGGACAGACATGGACCTCCACTTT; CDR3 protein: CASSLRTDMDLHF
J gene: TRBJ2-7; V gene: TRBV20-1; D gene: -; clone size: -; CDR3 DNA: TGCAGTGCTGGGGGTGAGTTTCCCTCCTACGAGCAGTACTTC; CDR3 protein: CSAGGEFPSYEQYF
J gene: TRBJ2-7; V gene: TRBV27; D gene: TRBD1; clone size: few; CDR3 DNA: TGTGCCAGCAGAGGACCCGGGACAGCTTCTGTCGAGCAGTACTTC; CDR3 protein: CASRGPGTASVEQYF
J gene: TRBJ2-4; V gene: TRBV18; D gene: TRBD1; clone size: -; CDR3 DNA: TGTGCCAGCTCCCCCGGGACAGGGCAAAACATTCAGTACTTC; CDR3 protein: CASSPGTGQNIQYF
J gene: TRBJ1-4; V gene: TRBV7-2; D gene: -; clone size: -; CDR3 DNA: TGTGCCAGCAGCTTTATGGGGTTAGATAATGAAAAACTGTTTTTT; CDR3 protein: CASSFMGLDNEKLFF
J gene: TRBJ2-3; V gene: TRBV27; D gene: TRBD1; clone size: -; CDR3 DNA: TGTGCCAGCAGCCTTTTGGGACAGGGGGCCCCAGATACGCAGTATTTT; CDR3 protein: CASSLLGQGAPDTQYF
J gene: TRBJ2-7; V gene: TRBV29-1; D gene: TRBD1; clone size: -; CDR3 DNA: TGCAGCGTTGGGCCTGACAGGGCCCACGAGCAGTACTTC; CDR3 protein: CSVGPDRAHEQYF
J gene: TRBJ2-1; V gene: TRBV28; D gene: -; clone size: -; CDR3 DNA: TGTGCCAGCAGCCGCATCCCCTTATACAATGAGCAGTTCTTC; CDR3 protein: CASSRIPLYNEQFF
J gene: TRBJ2-4; V gene: TRBV7-9; D gene: -; clone size: few; CDR3 DNA: TGTGCCAGCAGCCCGCCCGTAGCCAAAAACATTCAGTACTTC; CDR3 protein: CASSPPVAKNIQYF
J gene: TRBJ2-2; V gene: TRBV20-1; D gene: TRBD2; clone size: -; CDR3 DNA: TGCAGTGCTAGAGATAACCAGCGGGAGGGCCTCGCGAACACCGGGGAGCTGTTTTTT; CDR3 protein: CSARDNQREGLANTGELFF
J gene: TRBJ2-1; V gene: TRBV9; D gene: TRBD2; clone size: -; CDR3 DNA: TGTGCCAGCAGCGTAGTGTCTAGCGGGAGCGGTGAGCAGTTCTTC; CDR3 protein: CASSVVSSGSGEQFF
J gene: TRBJ2-5; V gene: TRBV7-2; D gene: -; clone size: -; CDR3 DNA: TGTGCCAGCAGTAGTCTGGGGACCCAAGAGACCCAGTACTTC; CDR3 protein: CASSSLGTQETQYF
J gene: TRBJ2-7; V gene: TRBV20-1; D gene: -; clone size: few; CDR3 DNA: TGCAGTGCTAGAGATCCCCAGGGAATAACGTCCTACGAGCAGTACTTC; CDR3 protein: CSARDPQGITSYEQYF
J gene: TRBJ2-1; V gene: TRBV29-1; D gene: TRBD2; clone size: -; CDR3 DNA: TGCAGCGTTGAAGGGTGGGGACTAGCGGAGGGAGGGCTCTCCTACAATGAGCAGTTCTTC; CDR3 protein: CSVEGWGLAEGGLSYNEQFF
J gene: TRBJ2-5; V gene: TRBV7-9; D gene: TRBD2; clone size: -; CDR3 DNA: TGTGCCAGCAGCTTAGCGCGGGGGGATCAGGAGACCCAGTACTTC; CDR3 protein: CASSLARGDQETQYF
J gene: TRBJ2-6; V gene: TRBV5-1; D gene: TRBD1; clone size: -; CDR3 DNA: TGCGCCAGCAGCTTGACAGGGGGACGAGACTCTGGGGCCAACGTCCTGACTTTC; CDR3 protein: CASSLTGGRDSGANVLTF
J gene: TRBJ2-7; V gene: TRBV12-3/TRBV12-4; D gene: -; clone size: -; CDR3 DNA: TGTGCCAGCGGAAACTTGGATTCCTACGAGCAGTACTTC; CDR3 protein: CASGNLDSYEQYF
J gene: TRBJ2-5; V gene: TRBV7-2; D gene: -; clone size: few; CDR3 DNA: TGTGCCAGCAGCTTAGACGGCAGGGTGGAGACCCAGTACTTC; CDR3 protein: CASSLDGRVETQYF